This T cell receptor beta chain was documented in a study of radiotherapy plus CTLA-4 blockade in lung cancer. Study in general: The study recorded objective responses in roughly a sixth of patients and disease control in around 31%. Whole-study findings and limits: Response was reportedly best predicted by early blood T cell clone dynamics, with interferon-beta. In blood, tumor-derived TCR clones expanded after radiotherapy plus ipilimumab.

Lung cancer patients with chemo-refractory metastatic non-small-cell disease were given focal radiation plus CTLA-4 blockade with ipilimumab. Sequencing was performed with immunoSEQ multiplex PCR; in TCRdb, only in-frame clones are kept and a portion is missing. The sample consists of 34,000 or so clones, around 75% of them appearing once. V lost 8 bases and J 7 bases, leaving 15 bases between the germline ends. Germline-derived CDR1 and CDR2 are SNHLY and FYNNEI. The CDR3 runs to 13 residues. This clone was picked up one time. Its specificity is not known. The specimen was peripheral blood, collected from a patient treated with radiotherapy plus ipilimumab. This TCR was sampled from a human donor with non-small cell lung cancer that progressed on radiotherapy plus ipilimumab. This chain joins TRBV2 and TRBJ1-5; D is unresolved. CDR3 protein: CASASQEWQPQHF. CDR3 DNA: TGTGCCAGCGCGTCGCAGGAGTGGCAGCCCCAGCATTTT.